Each of the 10 T cell receptor beta chains below was sequenced from the same sample in a study of CD8+CD57+ T cells in acquired aplastic anemia. Both TCR beta VDJ combination and CDR3 sequence profiling were carried out. Genomic DNA was the template for this profiling. One entry per CDR3 protein, called by TCRdb with MiXCR from the reads. Counted here are 200,000 to 250,000 distinct CDR3 sequences, almost 35% occurring once; the ten biggest clones make up approximately 1.2%. Specimen: sorted CD4+, CD8+, or CD8+CD57+ T cells (not recorded which) from PBMCs. The receptors shown here come from a human donor in good health, serving as a control.

This clonotype has a count of ten or more. The V and J genes are TRBV2 and TRBJ2-5; 11 nucleotides line up with TRBD1. V dropped 4 bases and J dropped 2; count of bases not matched to a gene: 3. This CDR3 is 15 amino acids long. CDR1 SNHLY and CDR2 FYNNEI come from the germline V gene. CDR3 in amino acids: CASSAWDRGQETQYF. The CDR3, as DNA: TGTGCCAGCAGTGCGTGGGACAGGGGGCAAGAGACCCAGTACTTC.

This clonotype has only a few counts. This chain connects TRBV25-1 to TRBJ1-1; 10 nucleotides match TRBD1. Trimming took 6 bases from V and 3 from J; bases not matched to a gene: 10. The length of the CDR3 is 16 residues. Germline V gene sequence: CDR1 MGHDK, CDR2 SYGVNS. The CDR3 coding sequence is TGTGCCAGCAGCCGGGGAGCCGGACAGGGGGACACTGAAGCTTTCTTT. This encodes CASSRGAGQGDTEAFF.

The rearrangement uses TRBV3-1 and TRBJ2-7; 9 positions match TRBD1. V lost 4 bases, J lost 3 bases, and 7 bases stayed unmatched. This CDR3 region has 15 residues. In germline, CDR1 is LGHDT, CDR2 YNNKEL (reference sequence). CDR3 residues: CASSPSGQGLYEQYF. CDR3 sequence (DNA): TGTGCCAGCAGCCCCTCGGGACAGGGTCTCTACGAGCAGTACTTC.

V gene TRBV24-1 combines with J gene TRBJ1-5; tentatively, D is TRBD1 (5 bases). In germline, CDR1 is KGHDR, CDR2 SFDVKD. The CDR3 consists of 13 residues. Trimming cost V 5 bases and J 3 bases, with 7 bases left between them. The CDR3 protein is CATSGGYNQPQHF. For the CDR3, the DNA is TGTGCCACCAGTGGGGGGTACAATCAGCCCCAGCATTTT.

The chain is built from TRBV2 and TRBJ2-1, with TRBD1 matching 7 bases. Germline lookup yields CDR1 SNHLY and CDR2 FYNNEI. The junction had 7 bases not matched to a gene; V was cut back by 1 base and J by 7 bases. CDR3 length: 15 residues. The chain's CDR3 is CASSEGQGHGNEQFF. For the CDR3, the DNA is TGTGCCAGCAGTGAAGGACAGGGACATGGGAATGAGCAGTTCTTC.

The chain has TRBV7-8 and TRBJ2-5, with 7 bases lining up with TRBD1. Germline V lookup: CDR1 SGHVS, CDR2 FQNEAQ. The V segment lost 11 bases and the J segment 7 bases; nucleotides outside the gene matches: 13. The CDR3 totals 13 residues. The CDR3 region is CAWSAGGLGTQYF. In DNA, the CDR3 is TGTGCCTGGAGTGCAGGGGGTTTGGGGACCCAGTACTTC. The full variable domain, with the rest looked up from reference TRBV7-8 and TRBJ2-5, is GAGVSQSPRYKVAKRGQDVALRCDPISGHVSLFWYQQALGQGPEFLTYFQNEAQLDKSGLPSDRFFAERPEGSVSTLKIQRTQQEDSAVYLCAWSAGGLGTQYFGPGTRLLVL.

This clonotype was seen more than once but under ten times. The J gene is TRBJ1-4, the V gene TRBV9; D uncertain. Germline V CDR1 and CDR2: SGDLS, YYNGEE. The CDR3 has 17 amino acids. The V end was cut by 0 bases, the J end by 0 bases, with 12 bases between. The CDR3 DNA sequence: TGTGCCAGCAGCGTAGCCGATCGACGGGCAACTAATGAAAAACTGTTTTTT. This encodes CASSVADRRATNEKLFF.

This clonotype was observed a handful of times. The gene calls are TRBV3-1 and TRBJ1-1; 8 nucleotides line up with TRBD1. CDR1 LGHDT and CDR2 YNNKEL come from the germline V gene (reference sequence). The junction had 3 bases not matched to a gene; V was cut back by 0 bases and J by 9 bases. The CDR3 consists of 13 residues. The CDR3 is CASSQETGDKAFF. CDR3 in DNA: TGTGCCAGCAGCCAAGAGACAGGGGACAAAGCTTTCTTT.

A few counts support this clonotype. A read error is likely, as this CDR3 ends without the conserved phenylalanine or tryptophan. The chain is built from TRBV29-1 and TRBJ2-7, with 9 bases matching TRBD2. CDR1 and CDR2 (germline): SQVTM, ANQGSEA. This CDR3 is 12 amino acids long. The CDR3 DNA reads as TGCGGCGTTGAAAGACTAGCGGATGAGCAGTACCTC. This codes for CGVERLADEQYL.

Many counts were recorded for this clonotype. The rearrangement joins TRBV12-3 or TRBV12-4 to TRBJ1-5; D remains ambiguous. This CDR3 contains 12 residues. V was cut by 6 bases and J by 5 bases, with 8 bases left in between. CDR3 DNA: TGTGCCAGCAGCCTCTTAGATCAGCCCCAGCATTTT. Encoded protein: CASSLLDQPQHF.